The 18 T cell receptor beta chains below were found in one sample sequenced in a study of T cell responses to AZD1222 COVID-19 vaccine. Here immunoSEQ multiplex PCR was the method, and the copy in TCRdb shows in-frame clones only, minus some. The sample lists tens of thousands of clones, 85% to 90% occurring once. The source was peripheral blood, collected 28 days after the second AZD1222 dose. All receptors come from an adult who received the AZD1222 COVID-19 vaccine.

V usage is TRBV4-3 and J usage is TRBJ2-7; no definite D call. Germline V lookup: CDR1 LGHNA, CDR2 YSLEER. The CDR3 totals 13 residues. The V gene lost 0 bases and the J gene lost 7 bases, with 10 bases spanning the gap. CDR3 residues: CASSQDRRAEQYF. CDR3 sequence (DNA): TGCGCCAGCAGCCAAGATAGAAGAGCAGAGCAGTACTTC.

This clone was observed a single time. The V call is TRBV11-2, the J call TRBJ2-7; no definite D call. Germline assignment: CDR1 SGHAT and CDR2 FQNNGV. Trimming cost V 5 bases and J 1 base, with 18 bases left between them. This CDR3 is 16 amino acids long. CDR3 amino acids: CASSQRGPFFSYEQYF. In DNA, the CDR3 is TGTGCCAGCAGCCAAAGAGGACCCTTTTTTTCCTACGAGCAGTACTTC.

This clone was observed a handful of times. V gene TRBV4-1 combines with J gene TRBJ2-1; D unresolved. V was clipped by 5 bases and J by 0 bases, with 11 bases between them. The CDR3 totals 15 residues. Germline CDR1 is MGHRA and CDR2 is YSYEKL. For the CDR3, the DNA is TGCGCCAGCAGCGGAGAGGTCCTCTCCTACAATGAGCAGTTCTTC. It codes for CASSGEVLSYNEQFF.

V is TRBV3-1 (or the pseudogene TRBV3-2) and J is TRBJ2-1; the match to TRBD2 covers 10 bases. The CDR3 loop spans 15 amino acids. J was trimmed by 0 bases and V by 4 bases; bases with no gene match: 0. Germline CDR1 reads LGHDT; CDR2 reads YNNKEL (reference sequence). Here the CDR3 reads CASSLAGGSYNEQFF. DNA of the CDR3: TGTGCCAGCAGCCTAGCGGGGGGCTCCTACAATGAGCAGTTCTTC.

This clone was recorded once. The chain uses TRBV10-3 and TRBJ2-5, with D maybe TRBD2 (5 bases). Germline V gene lookup returns CDR1 ENHRY and CDR2 SYGVKD. Trimming cost V 7 bases and J 4 bases, with 13 bases left between them. This CDR3 is 13 amino acids long. CDR3 protein: CAINAGASETQYF. CDR3 DNA sequence: TGTGCCATCAATGCGGGCGCCTCAGAGACCCAGTACTTC.

This clone appeared once. CDR3 residues: CASSPGGFPDEQFF. The CDR3 DNA follows: TGTGCCAGTTCCCCGGGGGGCTTCCCCGATGAGCAGTTCTTC. The chain is built from TRBV27 and TRBJ2-1, with D maybe TRBD2 (7 bases). The CDR3 length is 14 residues. Looked up from germline, CDR1 is MNHEY and CDR2 is SMNVEV (reference sequence). V dropped 9 bases and J dropped 8 bases, with 20 bases sitting between them.

This chain links TRBV18 with TRBJ2-6; 11 bases align to TRBD1. The germline gives CDR1 KGHSH, CDR2 LQKENI. This CDR3 region has 18 residues. The V gene end was trimmed by 2 bases and the J gene end by 0 bases; junction bases not matched to a gene: 3. CDR3 DNA: TGTGCCAGCTCACCAAGGACAGGGGGCGGCTCTGGGGCCAACGTCCTGACTTTC. It is translated as CASSPRTGGGSGANVLTF. The variable domain in full, completed from reference TRBV18 and TRBJ2-6, reads NAGVMQNPRHLVRRRGQEARLRCSPMKGHSHVYWYRQLPEEGLKFMVYLQKENIIDESGMPKERFSAEFPKEGPSILRIQQVVRGDSAAYFCASSPRTGGGSGANVLTFGAGSRLTVL.

This sequence joins TRBV6-1 and TRBJ2-3; 13 nucleotides line up with TRBD2. CDR1 MNHNS and CDR2 SASEGT come from the germline V gene. CDR3 size: 17 residues. With V trimmed by 2 bases and J by 2 bases, 4 bases remained unmatched. CDR3 sequence: CASSELGTSGTTDTQYF. In DNA, the CDR3 is TGTGCCAGCAGTGAACTCGGGACTAGCGGGACCACAGATACGCAGTATTTT.

The V and J genes are TRBV29-1 and TRBJ2-5, with a tentative D call TRBD2 (5 bases). This CDR3 has 10 amino acids. CDR1 is SQVTM, CDR2 ANQGSEA, per germline. V shed 7 bases and J shed 7 bases, with 10 bases lying between them. The CDR3 coding sequence is TGCAGCGGGCAAGGAGGGACCCAGTACTTC. This translates into CSGQGGTQYF.

The V gene is TRBV9, the J gene TRBJ2-3; 11 bases map to TRBD1. The ends lost 3 bases at V and 1 base at J; junction bases unmatched: 1. CDR1 and CDR2 from the germline V gene are SGDLS and YYNGEE. There are 15 residues in the CDR3. CDR3 region: CASSAGQGGTDTQYF. The CDR3 DNA reads as TGTGCCAGCAGCGCGGGACAGGGGGGCACAGATACGCAGTATTTT.

The CDR3 nucleotides read TGTGCCAGCAGTTCAAGCGGAGGCACAGATACGCAGTATTTT. As protein: CASSSSGGTDTQYF. The chain has TRBV6-4 and TRBJ2-3; weak D call: TRBD2 (5 bases). The CDR3 length is 14 residues. The V gene's germline CDR1 is MRHNA and CDR2 SNTAGT. V lost 5 bases, J lost 1 base, and 10 bases lay in between.

The chain is built from TRBV4-1 and TRBJ2-3; 8 nucleotides line up with TRBD2. V trimming: 3 bases; J trimming: 2 bases; junction bases outside the gene matches: 1. The CDR3 consists of 14 residues. Germline V gives CDR1 MGHRA, CDR2 YSYEKL. For the CDR3, the DNA is TGCGCCAGCAGCCAGACTAGCGCCACAGATACGCAGTATTTT. Translated, it gives CASSQTSATDTQYF.

CDR3 in amino acids: CASSIGTDSGNTIYF. DNA for the CDR3: TGTGCCAGCAGCATTGGGACAGACTCTGGAAACACCATATATTTT. The chain uses TRBV2 and TRBJ1-3, with TRBD1 identical over 7 bases. V lost 6 bases and J lost 0; bases outside the gene matches: 5. This CDR3 contains 15 residues. Germline V lookup: CDR1 SNHLY, CDR2 FYNNEI.

The V and J genes are TRBV5-1 and TRBJ2-7; TRBD1 matches 9 bases. The CDR3 runs 17 residues. Germline-derived CDR1 and CDR2 are SGHRS and YFSETQ. V shed 4 bases, J shed 3 bases, and the junction held 14 bases outside the gene matches. CDR3 sequence: CASSPAWSGTGLYEQYF. CDR3 sequence (DNA): TGCGCCAGCAGCCCAGCTTGGTCCGGGACAGGGCTCTACGAGCAGTACTTC.

The J gene is TRBJ1-4, the V gene TRBV2; no clear D gene. This CDR3 comprises 14 residues. Germline V gene sequence: CDR1 SNHLY, CDR2 FYNNEI. V was cut by 7 bases and J by 6 bases, with 15 bases left in between. The CDR3 nucleotides read TGTGCCAGCACTCCGAATTTCGTCTATGAAAAACTGTTTTTT. It codes for CASTPNFVYEKLFF. Combining the CDR3 with reference TRBV2 and TRBJ1-4 gives the whole variable domain EPEVTQTPSHQVTQMGQEVILRCVPISNHLYFYWYRQILGQKVEFLVSFYNNEISEKSEIFDDQFSVERPDGSNFTLKIRSTKLEDSAMYFCASTPNFVYEKLFFGSGTQLSVL.

J is TRBJ1-5 and V is TRBV30, with D maybe TRBD1 (5 bases). V was clipped by 7 bases and J by 5 bases, with 18 bases between them. This CDR3 is 14 amino acids long. Germline V gene lookup returns CDR1 GTSNPN and CDR2 SVGIG (reference sequence). The CDR3 loop is CASSGGLGDQPQHF. DNA for the CDR3: TGTGCCTCCTCCGGGGGACTCGGGGATCAGCCCCAGCATTTT.

This chain uses TRBV4-3 with TRBJ1-5; D remains unclear. This CDR3 has 14 residues. Trimming took 0 bases from V and 7 from J, leaving 10 bases between them. The germline V gene has CDR1 LGHNA and CDR2 YSLEER. CDR3 amino acids: CASSQEWSSQPQHF. CDR3 coding DNA: TGCGCCAGCAGCCAAGAATGGAGTTCCCAGCCCCAGCATTTT.

The chain combines TRBV18 with TRBJ2-7, with 11 bases that match TRBD1. The CDR3 runs 16 residues. J was trimmed by 2 bases and V by 4 bases; bases with no gene match: 7. Germline V gene lookup returns CDR1 KGHSH and CDR2 LQKENI. CDR3 DNA sequence: TGTGCCAGCTCACGGGACCCGGGACAGGGGGCCTACGAGCAGTACTTC. It encodes CASSRDPGQGAYEQYF.